The 29 T cell receptor beta chains reported below all come from one sample, sequenced in a study of CD8 T cells in ankylosing spondylitis. No antigen has been identified for these receptors. MiXCR, run by TCRdb on the 5' RACE reads, gives a single entry per CDR3 protein. The sample includes about 450,000 distinct CDR3 sequences, more than 25% of them seen just once. Points from the study as a whole: Apparently characteristic of ankylosing spondylitis blood was a TCR beta motif (about 8 highly homologous variants).

The sample comprised blood, either unsorted or a sorted T cell fraction (not recorded which). The receptors originated from a male donor with ankylosing spondylitis.

This clonotype turned up a few times. V gene TRBV20-1 combines with J gene TRBJ2-1; D is unresolved. CDR1 and CDR2 from the germline V gene are DFQATT and SNEGSKA (reference sequence). The CDR3 is 12 amino acids. V was trimmed by 3 bases and J by 7 bases, leaving 10 bases between them. The CDR3: CSASARVNEQFF. CDR3 bases: TGCAGTGCTAGCGCAAGGGTAAATGAGCAGTTCTTC.

This chain joins TRBV28 and TRBJ1-5, with a tentative D call TRBD1 (5 bases). The CDR3 covers 12 residues. In germline, CDR1 is MDHEN, CDR2 SYDVKM. The V end was cut by 6 bases, the J end by 7 bases, with 10 bases between. The CDR3 loop reads CASSGAKQPQHF. DNA for the CDR3: TGTGCCAGCAGCGGGGCGAAACAGCCCCAGCATTTT.

The gene calls are TRBV11-3 and TRBJ2-7; D possibly corresponds to TRBD2 (6 bases). Looked up from germline, CDR1 is SGHNT and CDR2 is YENEEA. This CDR3 has 13 amino acids. V shed 2 bases and J shed 1 base, with 6 bases lying between them. The CDR3 loop is CASSLLASYEQYV. CDR3 DNA sequence: TGTGCCAGCAGCTTACTAGCGTCCTACGAGCAGTACGTC.

This clonotype was found a few times. J is TRBJ2-1 and V is TRBV29-1; no firm D call. V was trimmed by 7 bases and J by 0 bases, leaving 13 bases between them. Germline V gene lookup returns CDR1 SQVTM and CDR2 ANQGSEA. The CDR3 covers 14 residues. Written as DNA, the CDR3 is TGCAGCGCGGCCCAATTAAGCTCCTACAATGAGCAGTTCTTC. It encodes CSAAQLSSYNEQFF.

This clonotype has a handful of counts. This sequence joins TRBV4-2 and TRBJ2-5; 12 bases agree with TRBD1. The germline V gene has CDR1 LGHNA and CDR2 YNFKEQ. The CDR3 runs 15 residues. V lost 3 bases to trimming and J lost 5 bases; unmatched junction nucleotides: 4. The CDR3 loop is CASSQGTGGDETQYF. CDR3 nucleotides: TGTGCCAGCAGCCAGGGGACAGGGGGCGATGAGACCCAGTACTTC.

The chain joins TRBV20-1 to TRBJ2-5; D is perhaps TRBD2 (6 bases). Per germline, CDR1 DFQATT and CDR2 SNEGSKA (reference sequence). This CDR3 spans 14 amino acids. V dropped 5 bases and J dropped 2 bases, with 15 bases sitting between them. The CDR3 nucleotides are TGCAGTGCTCCCCCGGGGGTCCAACAAGAGACCCAGTACTTC. Translated: CSAPPGVQQETQYF.

This chain uses TRBV20-1 with TRBJ2-1, with 7 positions matching TRBD2. J was trimmed by 4 bases and V by 3 bases; bases with no gene match: 9. Germline V CDR1 and CDR2: DFQATT, SNEGSKA (reference sequence). CDR3 length equals 15 residues. CDR3 sequence reads: CSARKLPSGYNEQFF. CDR3 in DNA: TGCAGTGCTAGGAAGTTGCCTAGCGGATACAATGAGCAGTTCTTC.

The gene calls are TRBV10-3 and TRBJ2-7; TRBD1 matches 7 bases. The V gene end was trimmed by 0 bases and the J gene end by 6 bases; junction bases not matched to a gene: 8. The CDR3 extends over 15 amino acids. The V gene's germline CDR1 is ENHRY and CDR2 SYGVKD. The CDR3 here is CAISESGRQGSEQYF. The CDR3 region has the DNA TGTGCCATCAGTGAGTCGGGGCGACAGGGAAGCGAGCAGTACTTC.

This chain connects TRBV3-1 to TRBJ1-5, with TRBD1 matching 7 bases. CDR1 is LGHDT, CDR2 YNNKEL, per germline (reference sequence). Germline trimming cut 5 bases from V and 7 bases from J; bases unmatched to any gene: 8. CDR3 length: 14 amino acids. CDR3 amino acids: CASSDRQGSQPQHF. Written as DNA, the CDR3 is TGTGCCAGCAGCGATCGACAGGGATCGCAGCCCCAGCATTTT.

J is TRBJ2-7 and V is TRBV2; 8 nucleotides match TRBD1. This CDR3 contains 14 residues. The V gene end was trimmed by 4 bases and the J gene end by 1 base; junction bases not matched to a gene: 3. CDR1 SNHLY and CDR2 FYNNEI come from the germline V gene. The CDR3, as DNA: TGTGCCAGCAGTGGGAGACAGGGGTCCTACGAGCAGTACTTC. Translating gives CASSGRQGSYEQYF.

The chain carries TRBV20-1 and TRBJ2-3; 10 bases are a match to TRBD2. Germline loops: CDR1 DFQATT, CDR2 SNEGSKA (reference sequence). This CDR3 is built from 16 residues. Germline trimming cut 2 bases from V and 2 bases from J; bases unmatched to any gene: 7. The chain's CDR3 is CSARLASGGSTDTQYF. CDR3 DNA: TGCAGTGCTAGACTTGCTAGCGGGGGATCCACAGATACGCAGTATTTT.

V usage is TRBV3-1 and J usage is TRBJ2-2; no definite D call. The germline CDR1 and CDR2 sequences are LGHDT and YNNKEL (reference sequence). Deletions cut 2 bases from V and 5 bases from J, with 12 bases between. This CDR3 spans 15 amino acids. DNA for the CDR3: TGTGCCAGCAGCCAATCTCAAGCACTTACCGGGGAGCTGTTTTTT. Residues: CASSQSQALTGELFF.

Only a few counts were recorded for this clonotype. The CDR3 protein is CASRGGTYPNQPQHF. In nucleotides, the CDR3 is TGTGCCAGCAGGGGGGGGACTTACCCCAATCAGCCCCAGCATTTT. V usage is TRBV6-1 and J usage is TRBJ1-5, with D tentatively TRBD1 (5 bases). The CDR3 is 15 amino acids. Trimming removed 6 bases at V and 3 bases at J, with 15 bases between. Germline-derived CDR1 and CDR2 are MNHNS and SASEGT.

This chain links TRBV12-3 or TRBV12-4 with TRBJ2-3; 11 nucleotides agree with TRBD2. Unmatched junction bases numbered 4, after V lost 3 bases and J lost 5 bases. The CDR3 sequence is 15 residues long. CDR3 DNA: TGTGCCAGCAGTTTCGGGCTAGCGGGAGGAGATACGCAGTATTTT. Its translation is CASSFGLAGGDTQYF.

This clonotype was found a few times. The rearrangement joins TRBV12-3 or TRBV12-4 to TRBJ1-2; no firm D call. The CDR3 extends over 16 amino acids. V was cut by 5 bases and J by 7 bases, with 23 bases left in between. The CDR3 bases are TGTGCCAGCAGTCCCCTCCCTGGTGGGAGTACTATTGGCTACACCTTC. Its translation is CASSPLPGGSTIGYTF.

Only a few counts were recorded for this clonotype. The V and J genes are TRBV29-1 and TRBJ2-3; D is possibly TRBD1 (5 bases). The ends were cut back, 7 bases at V and 4 bases at J, with 12 bases in the middle. The germline gives CDR1 SQVTM, CDR2 ANQGSEA. CDR3 length: 12 residues. CDR3 region: CSARDPPDTQYF. The DNA for the CDR3 is TGCAGCGCCAGGGATCCTCCAGATACGCAGTATTTT.

The chain couples TRBV12-3 or TRBV12-4 to TRBJ2-7; TRBD2 matches at 9 bases. The trim removed 8 bases at V and 6 bases at J, leaving 11 bases unmatched. The CDR3 length is 14 residues. This CDR3 is CASGISGRGREQYF. DNA for the CDR3: TGTGCCAGCGGGATTAGCGGGAGAGGGCGCGAGCAGTACTTC.

This clonotype was counted a few times. The J gene is TRBJ2-5, the V gene TRBV4-2, with 7 positions matching TRBD2. Germline loops: CDR1 LGHNA, CDR2 YNFKEQ. Trimming removed 3 bases from V and 2 bases from J; junction bases left unmatched: 6. This CDR3 comprises 15 residues. The CDR3 here is CASSQQLATQETQYF. In DNA form, the CDR3 reads TGTGCCAGCAGCCAGCAACTAGCGACTCAAGAGACCCAGTACTTC.

The chain couples TRBV5-1 to TRBJ2-1; the match to TRBD2 covers 10 bases. The ends lost 0 bases at V and 8 bases at J; junction bases unmatched: 17. This CDR3 comprises 19 residues. Germline values: CDR1 SGHRS, CDR2 YFSETQ. CDR3 loop: CASSLATSGLATKGDEQFF. CDR3 bases: TGCGCCAGCAGCTTGGCCACCTCGGGACTAGCGACGAAGGGCGATGAGCAGTTCTTC.

In regard to this clonotype: Lacking the conserved final phenylalanine or tryptophan, this CDR3 likely reflects a read error. The rearrangement joins TRBV7-9 to TRBJ1-2; D gene ambiguous. The CDR3 totals 15 residues. Trimming took off 4 bases at V and 2 bases at J, with 14 bases between the two ends. Germline CDR1 reads SEHNR; CDR2 reads FQNEAQ (reference sequence). The CDR3 spells CASSSHADLNYGYTS. The CDR3 DNA sequence: TGTGCCAGCAGCTCCCATGCGGACCTAAACTATGGCTACACCTCC.

This clonotype was picked up many times. J is TRBJ1-5 and V is TRBV27; 12 nucleotides align to TRBD1. V dropped 4 bases and J dropped 2; count of bases not matched to a gene: 9. The CDR3 runs 18 residues. Germline-derived CDR1 and CDR2 are MNHEY and SMNVEV (reference sequence). Written as DNA, the CDR3 is TGTGCCAGCAGTTCACTTGGGACAGGGGGCTTTCGCAATCAGCCCCAGCATTTT. This translates into CASSSLGTGGFRNQPQHF.

The J gene is TRBJ2-3, the V gene TRBV7-9, with D perhaps given as TRBD1 or TRBD2 (5 bases each). V was trimmed by 7 bases and J by 10 bases, leaving 21 bases between them. CDR3 length: 14 amino acids. Germline V CDR1 and CDR2: SEHNR, FQNEAQ (reference sequence). The DNA of the CDR3 is TGTGCCAGCACCCAGGCAGAGGGGTCCGGGTCGCAGTATTTT. This sequence encodes CASTQAEGSGSQYF.

The V gene is TRBV29-1, the J gene TRBJ2-7, with a weak D call TRBD1 (6 bases). The CDR3 covers 14 residues. Germline V CDR1 and CDR2: SQVTM, ANQGSEA. V lost 6 bases and J 6 bases, leaving 21 bases between the germline ends. This chain's CDR3 is CSVREQWGPGEQYF. The CDR3 coding sequence is TGCAGCGTCCGTGAGCAATGGGGGCCGGGCGAGCAGTACTTC.

This clonotype has ten or more counts. This chain joins TRBV5-1 and TRBJ2-5; 8 bases fit TRBD2. Trimming at V came to 2 bases and at J to 4 bases, leaving 10 bases not matched to a gene. The germline V gene encodes CDR1 SGHRS and CDR2 YFSETQ. CDR3 size: 16 residues. For the CDR3, the DNA is TGCGCCAGCAGCTTTGTGGGGGCGGGAGGAGGAGAGACCCAGTACTTC. It is translated as CASSFVGAGGGETQYF.

This clonotype was found a few times. The chain couples TRBV20-1 to TRBJ2-5, with 8 nucleotides matching TRBD1. The CDR3 runs 14 residues. Trimming removed 3 bases from V and 3 bases from J; junction bases left unmatched: 6. Germline-derived CDR1 and CDR2 are DFQATT and SNEGSKA (reference sequence). CDR3: CSARPRTGKETQYF. DNA for the CDR3: TGCAGTGCTAGGCCAAGGACAGGGAAAGAGACCCAGTACTTC.

The chain recombines TRBV7-9 with TRBJ1-2; 8 bases are shared with TRBD1. The trim removed 5 bases at V and 7 bases at J, leaving 6 bases unmatched. Germline CDR1 SEHNR, CDR2 FQNEAQ (reference sequence). The CDR3 sequence is 13 residues long. CDR3 sequence reads: CASSPTGDGGYTF. The CDR3 DNA follows: TGTGCCAGCAGCCCGACAGGGGACGGTGGCTACACCTTC.

The V gene is TRBV12-3 or TRBV12-4, the J gene TRBJ1-1; 9 bases map to TRBD1. CDR3 size: 15 residues. V gave up 5 bases and J gave up 1 base; unmatched junction bases: 5. The CDR3 reads CASSRDRGWNTEAFF. The CDR3 DNA follows: TGTGCCAGCAGTCGCGACAGGGGGTGGAACACTGAAGCTTTCTTT.

This CDR3 is CASSSGTSFRDEQFF. The CDR3 nucleotides are TGTGCCAGCAGCTCCGGGACTAGCTTTCGGGATGAGCAGTTCTTC. The chain is built from TRBV2 and TRBJ2-1; 9 positions match TRBD2. V shed 6 bases and J 8 bases; nucleotides not matched to a gene: 11. This CDR3 has 15 amino acids. Germline CDR1 is SNHLY and CDR2 is FYNNEI.

This chain links TRBV20-1 with TRBJ1-1, with D possibly TRBD1 on 5 matching bases. CDR1 is DFQATT and CDR2 is SNEGSKA in the germline V gene (reference sequence). This CDR3 is 14 amino acids long. Trimming took off 3 bases at V and 0 bases at J, with 11 bases between the two ends. CDR3 in amino acids: CSASIGEMNTEAFF. DNA for the CDR3: TGCAGTGCTAGTATAGGGGAAATGAACACTGAAGCTTTCTTT.